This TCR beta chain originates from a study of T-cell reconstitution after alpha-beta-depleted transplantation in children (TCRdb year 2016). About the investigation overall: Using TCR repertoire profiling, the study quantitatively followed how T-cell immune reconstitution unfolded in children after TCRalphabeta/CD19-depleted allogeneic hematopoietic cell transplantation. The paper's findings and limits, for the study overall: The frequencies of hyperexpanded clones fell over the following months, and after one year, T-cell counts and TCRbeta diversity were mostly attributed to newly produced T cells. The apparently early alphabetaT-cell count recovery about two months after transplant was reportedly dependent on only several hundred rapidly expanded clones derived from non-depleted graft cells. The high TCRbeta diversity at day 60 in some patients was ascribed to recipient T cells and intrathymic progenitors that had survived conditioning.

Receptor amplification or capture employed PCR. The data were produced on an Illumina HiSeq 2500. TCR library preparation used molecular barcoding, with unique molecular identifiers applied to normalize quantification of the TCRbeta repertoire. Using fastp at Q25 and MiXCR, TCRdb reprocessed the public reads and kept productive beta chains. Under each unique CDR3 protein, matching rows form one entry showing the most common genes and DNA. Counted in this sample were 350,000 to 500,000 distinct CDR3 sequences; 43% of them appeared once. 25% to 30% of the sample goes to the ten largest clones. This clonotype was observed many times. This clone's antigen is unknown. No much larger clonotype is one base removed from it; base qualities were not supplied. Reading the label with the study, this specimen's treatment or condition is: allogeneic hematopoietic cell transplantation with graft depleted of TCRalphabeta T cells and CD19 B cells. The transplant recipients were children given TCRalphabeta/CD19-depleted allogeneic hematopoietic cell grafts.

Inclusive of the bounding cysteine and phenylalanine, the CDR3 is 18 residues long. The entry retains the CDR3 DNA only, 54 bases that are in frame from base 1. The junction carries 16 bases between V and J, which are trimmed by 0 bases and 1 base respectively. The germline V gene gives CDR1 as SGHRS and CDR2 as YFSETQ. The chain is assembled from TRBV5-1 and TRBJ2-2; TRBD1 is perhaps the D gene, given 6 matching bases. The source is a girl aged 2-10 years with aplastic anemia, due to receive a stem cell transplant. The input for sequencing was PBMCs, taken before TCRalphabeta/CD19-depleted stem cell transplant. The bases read TGCGCCAGCAGCTTGGGACCGCCGGCAGGGGTGAACACCGGGGAGCTGTTTTTT. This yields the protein CASSLGPPAGVNTGELFF. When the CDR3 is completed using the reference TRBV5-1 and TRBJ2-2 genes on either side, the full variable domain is KAGVTQTPRYLIKTRGQQVTLSCSPISGHRSVSWYQQTPGQGLQFLFEYFSETQRNKGNFPGRFSGRQFSNSRSEMNVSTLELGDSALYLCASSLGPPAGVNTGELFFGEGSRLTVL.